This section outlines one TCR beta chain sequence together with its context. The CDR3 length is 11 residues. CDR1 MDHEN and CDR2 SYDVKM come from the germline V gene. Trimming cost V 5 bases and J 3 bases, with 4 bases left between them. These data come from a study of cytotoxic CD8 clonotypes in ibrutinib-treated CLL. Assay used: immunoSEQ multiplex PCR; TCRdb lists only in-frame clones, some missing. The profile covers about 130,000 clones, with 80% to 85% appearing a single time and 3% to 4% taken by the ten largest. This chain joins TRBV28 and TRBJ1-2; D unresolved. The clonotype originates from a human donor with chronic lymphocytic leukemia. Sequencing was performed on PBMCs, taken after 24 months of ibrutinib treatment. In nucleotides, the CDR3 is TGTGCCAGCAGTACCGACTATGGCTACACCTTC. The encoded protein is CASSTDYGYTF.